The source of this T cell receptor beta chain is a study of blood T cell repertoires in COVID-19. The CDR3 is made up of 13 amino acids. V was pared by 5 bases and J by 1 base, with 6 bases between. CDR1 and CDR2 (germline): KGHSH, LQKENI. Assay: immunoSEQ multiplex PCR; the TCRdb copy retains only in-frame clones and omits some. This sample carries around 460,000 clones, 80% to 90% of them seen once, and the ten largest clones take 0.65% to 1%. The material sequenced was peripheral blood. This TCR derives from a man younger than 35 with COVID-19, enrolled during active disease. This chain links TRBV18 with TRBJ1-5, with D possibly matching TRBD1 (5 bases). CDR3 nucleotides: TGTGCCAGCTCAGGGGGGAGCAATCAGCCCCAGCATTTT. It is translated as CASSGGSNQPQHF.